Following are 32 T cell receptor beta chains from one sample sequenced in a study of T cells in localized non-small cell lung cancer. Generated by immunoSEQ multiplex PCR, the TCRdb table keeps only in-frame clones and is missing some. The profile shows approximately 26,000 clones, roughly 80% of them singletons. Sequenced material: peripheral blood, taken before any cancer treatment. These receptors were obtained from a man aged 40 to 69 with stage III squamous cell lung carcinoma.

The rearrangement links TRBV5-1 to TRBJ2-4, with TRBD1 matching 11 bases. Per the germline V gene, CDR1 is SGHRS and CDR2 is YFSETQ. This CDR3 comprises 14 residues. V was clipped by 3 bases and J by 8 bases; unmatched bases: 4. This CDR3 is CASSSGQGAYIQYF. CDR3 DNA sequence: TGCGCCAGCAGCTCTGGACAGGGGGCTTACATTCAGTACTTC.

CDR3 sequence (DNA): TGCGCCAGCAGCTTGGATACAGGGGATACGCAGTATTTT. Its protein product is CASSLDTGDTQYF. The V gene is TRBV5-1, the J gene TRBJ2-3; a possible D gene is TRBD1 (6 bases). Trimming shortened V by 0 bases and J by 6 bases, and 8 bases separated the two germline ends. CDR1 and CDR2 (germline): SGHRS, YFSETQ. CDR3 size: 13 residues.

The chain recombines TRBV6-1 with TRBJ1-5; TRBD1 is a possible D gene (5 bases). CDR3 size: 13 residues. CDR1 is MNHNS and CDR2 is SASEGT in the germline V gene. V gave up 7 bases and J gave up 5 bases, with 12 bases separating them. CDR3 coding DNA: TGTGCCAGCACCGTAGCCAGGGATCAGCCCCAGCATTTT. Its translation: CASTVARDQPQHF.

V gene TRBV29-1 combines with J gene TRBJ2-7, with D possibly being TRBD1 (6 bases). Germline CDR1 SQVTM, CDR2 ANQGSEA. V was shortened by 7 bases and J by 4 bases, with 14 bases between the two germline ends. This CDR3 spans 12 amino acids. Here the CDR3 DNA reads TGCAGCGCAAACAGGGCGAGTTACGAGCAGTACGTC. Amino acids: CSANRASYEQYV.

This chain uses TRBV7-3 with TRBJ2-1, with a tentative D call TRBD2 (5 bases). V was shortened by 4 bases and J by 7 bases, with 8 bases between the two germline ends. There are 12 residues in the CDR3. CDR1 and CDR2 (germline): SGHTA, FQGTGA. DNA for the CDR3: TGTGCCAGCAGCTCCCAGCGGAATGAGCAGTTCTTC. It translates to CASSSQRNEQFF.

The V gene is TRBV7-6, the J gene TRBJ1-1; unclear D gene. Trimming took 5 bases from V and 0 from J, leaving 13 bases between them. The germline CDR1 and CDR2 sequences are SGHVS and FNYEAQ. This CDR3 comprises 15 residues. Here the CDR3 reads CASSLEVGVNTEAFF. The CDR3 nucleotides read TGTGCCAGCAGCCTCGAGGTTGGGGTGAACACTGAAGCTTTCTTT.

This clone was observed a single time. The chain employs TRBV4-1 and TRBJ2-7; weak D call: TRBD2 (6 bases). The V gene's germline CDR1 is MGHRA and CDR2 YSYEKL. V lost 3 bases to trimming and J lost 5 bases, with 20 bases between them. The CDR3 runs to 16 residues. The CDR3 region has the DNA TGCGCCAGCAGCCAGGGCCCGGGCACTGGGAGGAACGAGCAGTACTTC. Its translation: CASSQGPGTGRNEQYF.

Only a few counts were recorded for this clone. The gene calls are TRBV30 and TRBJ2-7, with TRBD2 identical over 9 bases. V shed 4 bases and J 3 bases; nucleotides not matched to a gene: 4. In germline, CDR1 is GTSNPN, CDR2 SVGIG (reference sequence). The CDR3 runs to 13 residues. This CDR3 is CAWKIAGDYEQYF. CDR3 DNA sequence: TGTGCCTGGAAAATAGCGGGAGACTACGAGCAGTACTTC.

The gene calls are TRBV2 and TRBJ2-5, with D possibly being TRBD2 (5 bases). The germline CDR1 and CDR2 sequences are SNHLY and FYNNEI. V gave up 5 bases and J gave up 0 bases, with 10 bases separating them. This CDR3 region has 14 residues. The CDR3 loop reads CASSKERHQETQYF. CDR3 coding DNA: TGTGCCAGCAGTAAAGAGCGGCACCAAGAGACCCAGTACTTC.

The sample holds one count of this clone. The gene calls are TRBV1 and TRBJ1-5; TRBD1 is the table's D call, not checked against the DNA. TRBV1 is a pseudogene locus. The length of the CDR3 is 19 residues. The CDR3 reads CTSSQEGGRDRICNQPQHF. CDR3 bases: TGCACCAGCAGCCAAGAAGGTGGCCGGGACAGGATCTGCAATCAGCCCCAGCATTTT.

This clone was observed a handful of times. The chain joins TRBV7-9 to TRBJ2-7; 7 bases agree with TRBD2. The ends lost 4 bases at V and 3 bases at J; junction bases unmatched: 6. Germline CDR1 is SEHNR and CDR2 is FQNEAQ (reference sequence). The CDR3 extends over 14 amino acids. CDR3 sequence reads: CASSSEGGSYEQYF. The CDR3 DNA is TGTGCCAGCAGCTCAGAGGGCGGGAGCTACGAGCAGTACTTC. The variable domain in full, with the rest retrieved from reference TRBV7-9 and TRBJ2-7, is DTGVSQNPRHKITKRGQNVTFRCDPISEHNRLYWYRQTLGQGPEFLTYFQNEAQLEKSRLLSDRFSAERPKGSFSTLEIQRTEQGDSAMYLCASSSEGGSYEQYFGPGTRLTVT.

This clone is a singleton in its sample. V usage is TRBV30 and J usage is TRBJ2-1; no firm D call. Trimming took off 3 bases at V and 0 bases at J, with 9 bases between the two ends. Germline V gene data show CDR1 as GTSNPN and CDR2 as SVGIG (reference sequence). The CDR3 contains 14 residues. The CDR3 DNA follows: TGTGCCTGGAGACCCCTTAGCTCCTACAATGAGCAGTTCTTC. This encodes CAWRPLSSYNEQFF.

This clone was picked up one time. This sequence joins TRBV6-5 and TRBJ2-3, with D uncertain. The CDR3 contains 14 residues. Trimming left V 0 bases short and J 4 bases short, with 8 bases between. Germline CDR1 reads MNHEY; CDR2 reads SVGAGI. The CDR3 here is CASSYSSISDTQYF. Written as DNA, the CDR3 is TGTGCCAGCAGTTACTCGAGTATCTCAGATACGCAGTATTTT.

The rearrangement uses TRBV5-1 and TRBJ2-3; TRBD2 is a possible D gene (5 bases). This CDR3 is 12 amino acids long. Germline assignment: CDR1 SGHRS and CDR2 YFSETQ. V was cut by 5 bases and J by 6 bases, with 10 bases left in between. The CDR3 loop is CASREGSDTQYF. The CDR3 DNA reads TGCGCCAGCAGAGAGGGATCGGATACGCAGTATTTT.

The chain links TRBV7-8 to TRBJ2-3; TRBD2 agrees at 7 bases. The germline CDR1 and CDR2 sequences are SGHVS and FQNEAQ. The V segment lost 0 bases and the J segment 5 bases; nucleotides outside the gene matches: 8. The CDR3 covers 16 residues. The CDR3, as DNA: TGTGCCAGCAGCTTAGCGGGAGGGGAAATAATAGATACGCAGTATTTT. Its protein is CASSLAGGEIIDTQYF.

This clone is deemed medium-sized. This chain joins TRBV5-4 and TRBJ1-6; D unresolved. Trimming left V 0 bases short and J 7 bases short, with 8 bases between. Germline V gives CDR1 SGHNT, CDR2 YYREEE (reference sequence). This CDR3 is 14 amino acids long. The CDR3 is CASSLGHPNSPLHF. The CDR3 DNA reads TGTGCCAGCAGCTTGGGACATCCGAATTCACCCCTCCACTTT.

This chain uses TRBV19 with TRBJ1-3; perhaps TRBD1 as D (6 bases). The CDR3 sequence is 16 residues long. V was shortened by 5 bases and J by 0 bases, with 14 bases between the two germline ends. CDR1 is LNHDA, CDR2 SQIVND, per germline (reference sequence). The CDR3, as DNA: TGTGCCAGTAGTGCCCGAGCCAGGGGCTCTGGAAACACCATATATTTT. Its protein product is CASSARARGSGNTIYF.

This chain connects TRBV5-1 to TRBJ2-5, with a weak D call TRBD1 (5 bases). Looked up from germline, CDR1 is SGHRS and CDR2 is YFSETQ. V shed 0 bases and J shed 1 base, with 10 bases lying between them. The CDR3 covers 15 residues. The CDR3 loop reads CASSLGGRGQETQYF. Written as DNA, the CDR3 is TGCGCCAGCAGCTTGGGAGGTAGGGGCCAAGAGACCCAGTACTTC.

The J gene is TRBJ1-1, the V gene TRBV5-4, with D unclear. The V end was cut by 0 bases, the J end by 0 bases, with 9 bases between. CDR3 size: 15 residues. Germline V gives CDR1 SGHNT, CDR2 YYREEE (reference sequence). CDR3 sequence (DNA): TGTGCCAGCAGCTTGGAGTCCGGGGTGAACACTGAAGCTTTCTTT. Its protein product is CASSLESGVNTEAFF. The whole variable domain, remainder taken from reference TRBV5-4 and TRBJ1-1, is ETGVTQSPTHLIKTRGQQVTLRCSSQSGHNTVSWYQQALGQGPQFIFQYYREEENGRGNFPPRFSGLQFPNYSSELNVNALELDDSALYLCASSLESGVNTEAFFGQGTRLTVV.

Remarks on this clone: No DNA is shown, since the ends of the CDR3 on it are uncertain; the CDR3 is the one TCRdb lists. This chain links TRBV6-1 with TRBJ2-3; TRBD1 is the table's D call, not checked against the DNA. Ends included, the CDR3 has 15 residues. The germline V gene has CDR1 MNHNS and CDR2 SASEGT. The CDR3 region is CASILDRGRTDTQYF.

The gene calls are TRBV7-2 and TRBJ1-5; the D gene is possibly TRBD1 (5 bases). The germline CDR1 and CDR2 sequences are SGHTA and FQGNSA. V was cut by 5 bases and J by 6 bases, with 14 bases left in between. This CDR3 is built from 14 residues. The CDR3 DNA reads TGTGCCAGCAGCCCGGGTGGGGGGGGTCAGCCCCAGCATTTT. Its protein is CASSPGGGGQPQHF.

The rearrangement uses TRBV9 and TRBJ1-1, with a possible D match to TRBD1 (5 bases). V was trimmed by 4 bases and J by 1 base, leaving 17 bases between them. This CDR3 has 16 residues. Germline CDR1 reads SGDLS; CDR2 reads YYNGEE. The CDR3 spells CASSKRPGGTNTEAFF. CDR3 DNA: TGTGCCAGCAGCAAACGCCCGGGGGGGACGAACACTGAAGCTTTCTTT. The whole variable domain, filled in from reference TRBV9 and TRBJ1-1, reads DSGVTQTPKHLITATGQRVTLRCSPRSGDLSVYWYQQSLDQGLQFLIQYYNGEERAKGNILERFSAQQFPDLHSELNLSSLELGDSALYFCASSKRPGGTNTEAFFGQGTRLTVV.

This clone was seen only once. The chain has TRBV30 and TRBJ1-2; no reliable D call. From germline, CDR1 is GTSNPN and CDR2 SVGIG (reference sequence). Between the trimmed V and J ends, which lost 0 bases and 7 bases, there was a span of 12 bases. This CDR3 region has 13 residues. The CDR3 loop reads CAWSVYTSSGYTF. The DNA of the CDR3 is TGTGCCTGGAGTGTCTATACGTCAAGTGGCTACACCTTC. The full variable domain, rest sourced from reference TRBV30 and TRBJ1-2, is SQTIHQWPATLVQPVGSPLSLECTVEGTSNPNLYWYRQAAGRGLQLLFYSVGIGQISSEVPQNLSASRPQDRQFILSSKKLLLSDSGFYLCAWSVYTSSGYTFGSGTRLTVV.

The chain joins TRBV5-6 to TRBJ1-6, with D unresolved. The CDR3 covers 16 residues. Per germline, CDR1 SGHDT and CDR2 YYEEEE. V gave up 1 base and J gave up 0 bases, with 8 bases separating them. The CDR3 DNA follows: TGTGCCAGCAGCTTGTTCGGGAGCTCCTATAATTCACCCCTCCACTTT. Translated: CASSLFGSSYNSPLHF. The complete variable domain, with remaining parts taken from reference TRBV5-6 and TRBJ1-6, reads DAGVTQSPTHLIKTRGQQVTLRCSPKSGHDTVSWYQQALGQGPQFIFQYYEEEERQRGNFPDRFSGHQFPNYSSELNVNALLLGDSALYLCASSLFGSSYNSPLHFGNGTRLTVT.

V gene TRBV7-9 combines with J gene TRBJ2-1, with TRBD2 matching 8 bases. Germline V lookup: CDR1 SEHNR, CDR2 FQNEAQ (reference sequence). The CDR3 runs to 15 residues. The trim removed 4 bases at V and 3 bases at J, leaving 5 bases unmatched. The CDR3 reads CASSSLLAVYNEQFF. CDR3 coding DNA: TGTGCCAGCAGCTCGCTACTAGCGGTCTACAATGAGCAGTTCTTC.

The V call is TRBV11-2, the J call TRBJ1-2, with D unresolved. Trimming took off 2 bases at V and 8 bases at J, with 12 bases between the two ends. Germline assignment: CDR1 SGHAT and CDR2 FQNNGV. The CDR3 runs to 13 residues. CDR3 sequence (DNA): TGTGCCAGCAGCTTAAGTCCTTTCGACGGCTACACCTTC. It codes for CASSLSPFDGYTF.

As DNA, the CDR3 is TGTGCCTGGAGTGTAGGCGGGGACAAGGACGAGCAGTACTTC. Translation gives CAWSVGGDKDEQYF. J is TRBJ2-7 and V is TRBV30; the D call may be TRBD1 or TRBD2 (6 bases each). V was clipped by 0 bases and J by 5 bases, with 14 bases between them. The CDR3 runs to 14 residues. Germline V gene data show CDR1 as GTSNPN and CDR2 as SVGIG (reference sequence).

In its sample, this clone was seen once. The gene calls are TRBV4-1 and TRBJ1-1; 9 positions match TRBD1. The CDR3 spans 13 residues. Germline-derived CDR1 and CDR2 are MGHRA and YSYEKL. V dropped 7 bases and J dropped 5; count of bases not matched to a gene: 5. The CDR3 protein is CASTRQGGTEAFF. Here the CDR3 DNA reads TGCGCCAGCACCCGACAGGGGGGGACTGAAGCTTTCTTT.

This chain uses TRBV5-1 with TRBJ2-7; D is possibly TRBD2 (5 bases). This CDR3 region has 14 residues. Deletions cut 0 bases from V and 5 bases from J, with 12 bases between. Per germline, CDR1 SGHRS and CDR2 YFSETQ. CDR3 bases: TGCGCCAGCAGCTTGGGCGGCGGGCAAAACGAGCAGTACTTC. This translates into CASSLGGGQNEQYF.

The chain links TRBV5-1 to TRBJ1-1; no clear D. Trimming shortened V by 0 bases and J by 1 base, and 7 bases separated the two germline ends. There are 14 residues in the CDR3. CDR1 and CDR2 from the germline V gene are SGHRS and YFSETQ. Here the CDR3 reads CASSLVPPNTEAFF. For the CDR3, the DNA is TGCGCCAGCAGCTTGGTACCGCCGAACACTGAAGCTTTCTTT.

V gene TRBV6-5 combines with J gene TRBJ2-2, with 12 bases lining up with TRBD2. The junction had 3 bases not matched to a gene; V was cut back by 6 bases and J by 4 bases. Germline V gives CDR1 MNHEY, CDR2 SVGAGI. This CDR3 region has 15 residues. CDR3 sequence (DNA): TGTGCCAGCAGGCCGGGACTAGCGGGCACCGGGGAGCTGTTTTTT. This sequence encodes CASRPGLAGTGELFF.

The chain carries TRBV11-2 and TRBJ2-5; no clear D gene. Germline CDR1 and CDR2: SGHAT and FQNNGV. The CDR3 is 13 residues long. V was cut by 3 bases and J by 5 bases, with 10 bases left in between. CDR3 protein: CASSFQTRETQYF. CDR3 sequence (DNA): TGTGCCAGCAGCTTTCAGACACGGGAGACCCAGTACTTC. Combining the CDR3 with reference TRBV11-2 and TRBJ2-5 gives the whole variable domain EAGVAQSPRYKIIEKRQSVAFWCNPISGHATLYWYQQILGQGPKLLIQFQNNGVVDDSQLPKDRFSAERLKGVDSTLKIQPAKLEDSAVYLCASSFQTRETQYFGPGTRLLVL.